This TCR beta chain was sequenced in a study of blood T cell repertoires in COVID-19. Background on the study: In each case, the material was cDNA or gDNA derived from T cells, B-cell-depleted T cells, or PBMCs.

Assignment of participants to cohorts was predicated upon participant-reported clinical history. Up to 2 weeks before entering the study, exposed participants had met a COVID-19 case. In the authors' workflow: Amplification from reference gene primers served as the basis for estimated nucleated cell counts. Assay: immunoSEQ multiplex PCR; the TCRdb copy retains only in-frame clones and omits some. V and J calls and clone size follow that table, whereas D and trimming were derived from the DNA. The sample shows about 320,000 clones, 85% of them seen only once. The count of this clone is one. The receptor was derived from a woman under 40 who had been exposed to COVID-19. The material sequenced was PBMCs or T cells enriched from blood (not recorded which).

The chain's CDR3 is CSALDRGVDEAFF. For the CDR3, the DNA is TGCAGCGCCCTGGACAGGGGGGTTGATGAAGCTTTCTTT. The chain has TRBV29-1 and TRBJ1-1; 10 nucleotides agree with TRBD1. V shed 7 bases, J shed 7 bases, and the junction held 9 bases outside the gene matches. The CDR3 runs 13 residues. Germline V gives CDR1 SQVTM, CDR2 ANQGSEA.